The 26 T cell receptor beta chains below all came from one sample that was sequenced in a study of T-cell reconstitution after alpha-beta-depleted transplantation in children. Construction of the TCRbeta library involved unique molecular identifiers. TCRdb reprocessed the PCR reads with MiXCR, giving one entry per CDR3 protein. The sample carries 65,000 to 75,000 distinct CDR3 sequences, just under 5% recorded once. Here the sequenced sample was PBMCs, mostly from graft donor cells, taken 180 days after TCRalphabeta/CD19-depleted stem cell transplant. These receptors all stem from a boy younger than two who had a stem cell transplant for acute myeloid leukemia, so the T cells may come from the graft donor.

This clonotype has ten or more counts. V gene TRBV20-1 combines with J gene TRBJ2-3, with D uncertain. The germline CDR1 and CDR2 sequences are DFQATT and SNEGSKA (reference sequence). The CDR3 is 13 amino acids. Trimming took off 6 bases at V and 2 bases at J, with 12 bases between the two ends. The CDR3 DNA follows: TGCAGTGCGGGCGCTAGGAACACAGATACGCAGTATTTT. Amino acids: CSAGARNTDTQYF.

This clonotype was counted a few times. V gene TRBV19 combines with J gene TRBJ2-3; D uncertain. The germline V gene has CDR1 LNHDA and CDR2 SQIVND (reference sequence). CDR3 length equals 15 residues. Trimming shortened V by 5 bases and J by 1 base, and 13 bases separated the two germline ends. CDR3 sequence: CASSSPKIGTDTQYF. DNA of the CDR3: TGTGCCAGTAGTTCCCCAAAAATTGGCACAGATACGCAGTATTTT.

This clonotype has at least ten counts. The rearrangement links TRBV7-9 to TRBJ2-7; D is ambiguous. V dropped 6 bases and J dropped 3 bases, with 12 bases sitting between them. CDR1 SEHNR and CDR2 FQNEAQ come from the germline V gene (reference sequence). The length of the CDR3 is 13 residues. This CDR3 is CASRELLFYEQYV. The CDR3 DNA reads TGTGCCAGCAGGGAGTTGCTGTTCTACGAGCAGTACGTC.

This clonotype was recorded many times. The chain combines TRBV20-1 with TRBJ2-1; 9 nucleotides agree with TRBD2. With 4 bases clipped from V and 8 bases from J, the junction kept 9 bases outside the gene matches. The CDR3 loop spans 14 amino acids. CDR1 is DFQATT and CDR2 is SNEGSKA in the germline V gene (reference sequence). CDR3 loop: CSANRGGGRDEQFF. The CDR3 nucleotides are TGCAGTGCTAACCGCGGGGGGGGGCGAGATGAGCAGTTCTTC.

This clonotype was found many times. The V and J genes are TRBV24-1 and TRBJ2-2; D might be TRBD2 (6 bases). V shed 0 bases and J shed 1 base, with 8 bases lying between them. Germline-derived CDR1 and CDR2 are KGHDR and SFDVKD. The CDR3 consists of 16 residues. For the CDR3, the DNA is TGTGCCACCAGTGATTTGACTAGCTGGAACACCGGGGAGCTGTTTTTT. Its protein product is CATSDLTSWNTGELFF.

This clonotype was seen many times. The chain joins TRBV29-1 to TRBJ1-3; TRBD1 agrees at 12 bases. V lost 3 bases and J lost 0; bases outside the gene matches: 12. Germline-derived CDR1 and CDR2 are SQVTM and ANQGSEA. The CDR3 is made up of 19 amino acids. Here the CDR3 DNA reads TGCAGCGTTGACGTGGGACAGGGGGCGAAAGTATCCTCTGGAAACACCATATATTTT. Translation gives CSVDVGQGAKVSSGNTIYF.

The sample holds many counts of this clonotype. V is TRBV4-3 and J is TRBJ2-1, with 12 positions matching TRBD2. This CDR3 is built from 18 residues. CDR1 and CDR2 (germline): LGHNA, YSLEER. V lost 0 bases, J lost 6 bases, and 9 bases stayed unmatched. CDR3 in DNA: TGCGCCAGCAGCCAAGATCCCTCCCTAGCGGGGGGGCCCAATGAGCAGTTCTTC. This encodes CASSQDPSLAGGPNEQFF.

This clonotype was seen at least ten times. The CDR3 protein is CSARDLRGPQETQYF. As DNA, the CDR3 is TGCAGTGCTAGAGATTTACGGGGTCCGCAAGAGACCCAGTACTTC. The chain links TRBV20-1 to TRBJ2-5; possibly TRBD2 for D (5 bases). The CDR3 extends over 15 amino acids. The V gene's germline CDR1 is DFQATT and CDR2 SNEGSKA (reference sequence). V was clipped by 0 bases and J by 2 bases, with 13 bases between them.

At least ten counts were recorded for this clonotype. The chain employs TRBV7-2 and TRBJ2-7; 9 positions match TRBD1. V shed 4 bases, J shed 1 base, and the junction held 2 bases outside the gene matches. The germline V gene has CDR1 SGHTA and CDR2 FQGNSA. The CDR3 has 14 residues. In DNA, the CDR3 is TGTGCCAGCAGCTGGGACAGGGCTTCCTACGAGCAGTACTTC. This translates into CASSWDRASYEQYF.

This clonotype was counted at least ten times. The V gene is TRBV14, the J gene TRBJ2-7; 9 positions agree with TRBD2. CDR1 is SGHDN and CDR2 is FVKESK in the germline V gene. Losses at the gene ends were 4 bases for V and 1 base for J; bases not matched to a gene: 11. The CDR3 covers 17 residues. The CDR3 DNA reads TGTGCCAGCAGCCGGACGACTAGCGGCCTAATTTCCTACGAGCAGTACTTC. It encodes CASSRTTSGLISYEQYF.

This clonotype was picked up many times. This chain joins TRBV7-3 and TRBJ2-3; D may correspond to TRBD1 or TRBD2 (5 bases each). V lost 1 base and J 5 bases, leaving 10 bases between the germline ends. Germline CDR1 SGHTA, CDR2 FQGTGA. This CDR3 spans 14 amino acids. In DNA form, the CDR3 reads TGTGCCAGCAGCTTAAGGGCTGGGGGAGATACGCAGTATTTT. Translating gives CASSLRAGGDTQYF. The variable domain in full, with the rest retrieved from reference TRBV7-3 and TRBJ2-3, is GAGVSQTPSNKVTEKGKYVELRCDPISGHTALYWYRQSLGQGPEFLIYFQGTGAADDSGLPNDRFFAVRPEGSVSTLKIQRTERGDSAVYLCASSLRAGGDTQYFGPGTRLTVL.

This clonotype has at least ten counts. V and J are TRBV7-9 and TRBJ1-4; TRBD1 is a possible D gene (6 bases). The V gene lost 2 bases and the J gene lost 4 bases, with 14 bases spanning the gap. Germline V CDR1 and CDR2: SEHNR, FQNEAQ (reference sequence). The CDR3 is 16 residues long. The CDR3: CASSLWTVDHNEKLFF. The DNA of the CDR3 is TGTGCCAGCAGCTTATGGACAGTAGATCATAATGAAAAACTGTTTTTT.

The chain has TRBV12-3 or TRBV12-4 and TRBJ2-2; TRBD1 might be the D (6 bases). Trimming cost V 4 bases and J 4 bases, with 16 bases left between them. The CDR3 contains 16 residues. The CDR3 is CASSSGTPRTTGELFF. CDR3 in DNA: TGTGCCAGCAGTTCCGGGACACCGCGAACCACCGGGGAGCTGTTTTTT.

In its sample, this clonotype was seen many times. The V call is TRBV24-1, the J call TRBJ1-3; D is uncertain. CDR1 KGHDR and CDR2 SFDVKD come from the germline V gene. The CDR3 runs 15 residues. Trimming removed 3 bases from V and 0 bases from J, with 8 bases in between. CDR3 sequence: CATSDPGSSGNTIYF. CDR3 sequence (DNA): TGTGCCACCAGTGATCCGGGGTCCTCTGGAAACACCATATATTTT.

This clonotype has ten or more counts. The chain employs TRBV5-1 and TRBJ2-7; unclear D gene. This CDR3 contains 14 residues. V lost 7 bases and J 2 bases, leaving 16 bases between the germline ends. Germline V gene sequence: CDR1 SGHRS, CDR2 YFSETQ. The CDR3 nucleotides read TGCGCCAGCGTTCCGGACCAAGGGACCTACGAGCAGTACTTC. It encodes CASVPDQGTYEQYF. Combining the CDR3 with reference TRBV5-1 and TRBJ2-7 gives the whole variable domain KAGVTQTPRYLIKTRGQQVTLSCSPISGHRSVSWYQQTPGQGLQFLFEYFSETQRNKGNFPGRFSGRQFSNSRSEMNVSTLELGDSALYLCASVPDQGTYEQYFGPGTRLTVT.

This clonotype came up many times. The chain recombines TRBV7-3 with TRBJ2-1, with D perhaps matching TRBD2 (7 bases). Trimming left V 8 bases short and J 5 bases short, with 16 bases between. The length of the CDR3 is 14 residues. Germline-derived CDR1 and CDR2 are SGHTA and FQGTGA. DNA for the CDR3: TGTGCCAGCGCAAGGGGGGGTTACAACAATGAGCAGTTCTTC. Translated, it gives CASARGGYNNEQFF.

At least ten counts were recorded for this clonotype. The chain uses TRBV6-1 and TRBJ2-7, with 7 bases lining up with TRBD1. The CDR3 contains 14 residues. V lost 5 bases, J lost 4 bases, and 8 bases stayed unmatched. Germline V gene lookup returns CDR1 MNHNS and CDR2 SASEGT. The CDR3 sequence: CASSTTYRGYEQYF. The CDR3 DNA is TGTGCCAGCAGTACGACGTACAGGGGATACGAGCAGTACTTC.

Ten or more counts support this clonotype. The J gene is TRBJ1-2, the V gene TRBV7-9; D is ambiguous. Between the trimmed V and J ends, which lost 1 base and 14 bases, there was a span of 14 bases. Germline CDR1 reads SEHNR; CDR2 reads FQNEAQ (reference sequence). This CDR3 spans 12 amino acids. Here the CDR3 DNA reads TGTGCCAGCAGCTTAGTACCGCCCCTTCTAACCTTC. Translated: CASSLVPPLLTF.

This clonotype was counted at least ten times. V usage is TRBV7-2 and J usage is TRBJ2-3, with D maybe TRBD2 (7 bases). The length of the CDR3 is 18 residues. The V end was cut by 0 bases, the J end by 2 bases, with 18 bases between. The germline gives CDR1 SGHTA, CDR2 FQGNSA. CDR3: CASSLAPWGGLTTDTQYF. The CDR3 DNA follows: TGTGCCAGCAGCTTAGCCCCTTGGGGGGGCCTTACCACAGATACGCAGTATTTT. The complete variable domain, with remaining parts taken from reference TRBV7-2 and TRBJ2-3, reads GAGVSQSPSNKVTEKGKDVELRCDPISGHTALYWYRQSLGQGLEFLIYFQGNSAPDKSGLPSDRFSAERTGGSVSTLTIQRTQQEDSAVYLCASSLAPWGGLTTDTQYFGPGTRLTVL.

Many counts were recorded for this clonotype. V and J are TRBV12-3 or TRBV12-4 and TRBJ2-1; D not certain. The CDR3 contains 16 residues. Trimming pared 2 bases from V and 5 bases from J, leaving 16 bases between. The CDR3 is CASSLTPDGRDNEQFF. The CDR3 bases are TGTGCCAGCAGTTTAACCCCCGACGGAAGGGACAATGAGCAGTTCTTC.

This clonotype appeared many times. The CDR3 nucleotides read TGTGCCAGCAGCTTAGGGGCTCGAGCAGTTGCCAAAAACATTCAGTACTTC. Its protein product is CASSLGARAVAKNIQYF. This chain joins TRBV7-9 and TRBJ2-4, with D uncertain. The CDR3 covers 17 residues. The V end was cut by 1 base, the J end by 1 base, with 14 bases between. Per germline, CDR1 SEHNR and CDR2 FQNEAQ (reference sequence).

This clonotype has a count of ten or more. This rearrangement joins TRBV20-1 to TRBJ1-6, with D uncertain. The CDR3 spans 14 residues. The V gene lost 6 bases and the J gene lost 4 bases, with 13 bases spanning the gap. From germline, CDR1 is DFQATT and CDR2 SNEGSKA (reference sequence). The CDR3 bases are TGCAGTGCCAGCGCTGCTTTGTATAATTCACCCCTCCACTTT. The encoded protein is CSASAALYNSPLHF.

This clonotype has at least ten counts. The V call is TRBV5-1, the J call TRBJ2-1; possible D gene TRBD1, 6 bases. V was trimmed by 4 bases and J by 3 bases, leaving 11 bases between them. CDR1 is SGHRS and CDR2 is YFSETQ in the germline V gene. This CDR3 has 14 residues. The CDR3: CASSRQEHYNEQFF. In DNA, the CDR3 is TGCGCCAGCAGCCGACAGGAGCACTACAATGAGCAGTTCTTC.

This clonotype is medium-sized (0.01 to 0.1%). V is TRBV6-5 and J is TRBJ2-3, with TRBD1 as a possible D gene (6 bases). The V gene's germline CDR1 is MNHEY and CDR2 SVGAGI. V lost 0 bases and J lost 4, with 14 bases in between. This CDR3 comprises 16 residues. The CDR3, as DNA: TGTGCCAGCAGTTACTCGAGATGGGCAGGGGCAGATACGCAGTATTTT. Translating gives CASSYSRWAGADTQYF.

At least ten counts were recorded for this clonotype. The chain is built from TRBV3-1 and TRBJ2-1; possible D gene TRBD2, 5 bases. The CDR3 runs 13 residues. Germline CDR1 reads LGHDT; CDR2 reads YNNKEL (reference sequence). Trimming took off 7 bases at V and 4 bases at J, with 11 bases between the two ends. The CDR3 loop reads CASKRGSYNEQFF. DNA of the CDR3: TGTGCCAGCAAACGGGGATCGTACAATGAGCAGTTCTTC.

In this sample, this clonotype turned up many times. As DNA, the CDR3 is TGCAGTGGGTTAGGGCTACAAGAGACCCAGTACTTC. It encodes CSGLGLQETQYF. The genes are TRBV20-1 and TRBJ2-5; D call uncertain. Germline-derived CDR1 and CDR2 are DFQATT and SNEGSKA (reference sequence). Trimming removed 7 bases at V and 2 bases at J, with 11 bases between. The CDR3 runs to 12 residues.